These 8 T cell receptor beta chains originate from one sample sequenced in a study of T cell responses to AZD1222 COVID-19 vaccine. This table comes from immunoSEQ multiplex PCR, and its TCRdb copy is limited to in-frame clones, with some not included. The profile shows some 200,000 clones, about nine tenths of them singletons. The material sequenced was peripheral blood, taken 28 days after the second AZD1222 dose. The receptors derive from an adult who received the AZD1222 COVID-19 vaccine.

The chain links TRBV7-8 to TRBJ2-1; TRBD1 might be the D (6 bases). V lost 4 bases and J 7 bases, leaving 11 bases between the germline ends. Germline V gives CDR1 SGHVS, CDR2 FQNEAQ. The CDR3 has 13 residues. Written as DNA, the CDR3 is TGTGCCAGCAGCTCGACCAGGGGAAATGAGCAGTTCTTC. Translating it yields CASSSTRGNEQFF.

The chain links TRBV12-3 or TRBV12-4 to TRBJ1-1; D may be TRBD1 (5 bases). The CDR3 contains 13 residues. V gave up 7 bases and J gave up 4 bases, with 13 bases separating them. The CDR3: CASTPGGSTEAFF. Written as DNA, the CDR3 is TGTGCCAGCACCCCGGGGGGGTCCACTGAAGCTTTCTTT.

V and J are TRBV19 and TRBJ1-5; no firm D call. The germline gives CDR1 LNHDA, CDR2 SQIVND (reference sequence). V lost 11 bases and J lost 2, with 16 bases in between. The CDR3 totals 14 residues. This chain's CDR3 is CAPTSLKRNQPQHF. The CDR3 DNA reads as TGTGCCCCCACTAGCCTAAAACGCAATCAGCCCCAGCATTTT.

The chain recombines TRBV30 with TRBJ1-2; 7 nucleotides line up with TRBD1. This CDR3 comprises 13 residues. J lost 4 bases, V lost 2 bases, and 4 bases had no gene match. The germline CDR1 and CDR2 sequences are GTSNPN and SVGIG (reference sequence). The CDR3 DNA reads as TGTGCCTGGAGTTCACAGGGGATCTATGGCTACACCTTC. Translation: CAWSSQGIYGYTF.

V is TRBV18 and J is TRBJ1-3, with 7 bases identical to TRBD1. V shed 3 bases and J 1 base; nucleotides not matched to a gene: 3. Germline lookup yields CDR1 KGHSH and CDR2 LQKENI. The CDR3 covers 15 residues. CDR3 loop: CASSPGTDSGNTIYF. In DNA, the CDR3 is TGTGCCAGCTCACCGGGGACAGATTCTGGAAACACCATATATTTT.

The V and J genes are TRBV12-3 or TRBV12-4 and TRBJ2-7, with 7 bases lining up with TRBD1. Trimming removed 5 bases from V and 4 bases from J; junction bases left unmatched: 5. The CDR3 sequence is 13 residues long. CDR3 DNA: TGTGCCAGCAGTACGCGACAGGGTTACGAGCAGTACTTC. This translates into CASSTRQGYEQYF.

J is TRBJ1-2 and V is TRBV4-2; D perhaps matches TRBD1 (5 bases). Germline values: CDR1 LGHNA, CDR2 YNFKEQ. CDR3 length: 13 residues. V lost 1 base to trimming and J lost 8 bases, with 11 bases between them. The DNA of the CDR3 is TGTGCCAGCAGCCAAGGGCCAGGGCGAGGCTACACCTTC. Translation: CASSQGPGRGYTF.

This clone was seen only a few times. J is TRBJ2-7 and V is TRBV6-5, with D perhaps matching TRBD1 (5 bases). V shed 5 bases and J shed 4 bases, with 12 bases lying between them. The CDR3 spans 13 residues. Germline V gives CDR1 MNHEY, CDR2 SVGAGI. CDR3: CASSPPGAYEQYF. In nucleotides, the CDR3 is TGTGCCAGCAGTCCCCCTGGGGCGTACGAGCAGTACTTC.